Below, 26 T cell receptor beta chains from the same sample are listed, as sequenced in a study of blood T cell repertoires in COVID-19. Measured with immunoSEQ multiplex PCR; TCRdb has only the in-frame clones, and not every one. The sample records roughly 300,000 clones, approximately 81% being singletons. The material sequenced was peripheral blood. The receptors derive from a woman aged 55-70 years with active or convalescent COVID-19.

This sequence joins TRBV5-1 and TRBJ2-5; the match to TRBD1 covers 8 bases. With V trimmed by 0 bases and J by 1 base, 5 bases remained unmatched. Germline loops: CDR1 SGHRS, CDR2 YFSETQ. The CDR3 totals 16 residues. The CDR3, as DNA: TGCGCCAGCAGCTTGGCAACAGGGGGTGGCCAAGAGACCCAGTACTTC. It encodes CASSLATGGGQETQYF.

This chain links TRBV27 with TRBJ1-5; 7 nucleotides line up with TRBD1. The CDR3 totals 13 residues. Trimming took 8 bases from V and 4 from J; bases not matched to a gene: 5. Germline V CDR1 and CDR2: MNHEY, SMNVEV (reference sequence). The DNA for the CDR3 is TGTGCCAGCGGCCGGGACAGAAATCAGCCCCAGCATTTT. Protein product: CASGRDRNQPQHF.

The V call is TRBV9, the J call TRBJ2-3; the match to TRBD2 covers 9 bases. There are 17 residues in the CDR3. The ends lost 0 bases at V and 4 bases at J; junction bases unmatched: 9. Germline-derived CDR1 and CDR2 are SGDLS and YYNGEE. The chain's CDR3 is CASSVVAGGPPADTQYF. In DNA form, the CDR3 reads TGTGCCAGCAGCGTAGTTGCGGGGGGGCCTCCCGCAGATACGCAGTATTTT.

The chain is built from TRBV7-2 and TRBJ1-1; no definite D call. The CDR3 is 13 amino acids. V dropped 0 bases and J dropped 4 bases, with 6 bases sitting between them. Germline CDR1 reads SGHTA; CDR2 reads FQGNSA. DNA of the CDR3: TGTGCCAGCAGCTTAGCGCCGGGCACTGAAGCTTTCTTT. Translation gives CASSLAPGTEAFF. The whole variable domain, filled in from reference TRBV7-2 and TRBJ1-1, reads GAGVSQSPSNKVTEKGKDVELRCDPISGHTALYWYRQSLGQGLEFLIYFQGNSAPDKSGLPSDRFSAERTGGSVSTLTIQRTQQEDSAVYLCASSLAPGTEAFFGQGTRLTVV.

The chain carries TRBV5-1 and TRBJ1-1; TRBD1 matches 8 bases. CDR3 length equals 17 residues. CDR1 and CDR2 (germline): SGHRS, YFSETQ. The V segment lost 3 bases and the J segment 0 bases; nucleotides outside the gene matches: 10. Here the CDR3 reads CASSSQGQALMNTEAFF. CDR3 bases: TGCGCCAGCAGCTCCCAGGGACAGGCATTAATGAACACTGAAGCTTTCTTT.

This chain connects TRBV7-6 to TRBJ1-1, with TRBD1 identical over 7 bases. CDR1 SGHVS and CDR2 FNYEAQ come from the germline V gene. The trim removed 3 bases at V and 3 bases at J, leaving 7 bases unmatched. CDR3 length equals 15 residues. CDR3 sequence reads: CASSFGDRGYTEAFF. The CDR3, as DNA: TGTGCCAGCAGCTTTGGGGACAGAGGATACACTGAAGCTTTCTTT.

The gene calls are TRBV2 and TRBJ1-1, with a possible D match to TRBD1 (6 bases). The ends were cut back, 4 bases at V and 4 bases at J, with 13 bases in the middle. Germline values: CDR1 SNHLY, CDR2 FYNNEI. This CDR3 is built from 14 residues. Here the CDR3 DNA reads TGTGCCAGCAGTGTCCAGGGGAAGGTCACTGAAGCTTTCTTT. This sequence encodes CASSVQGKVTEAFF.

This clone was seen a handful of times. The rearrangement links TRBV5-1 to TRBJ1-6, with D maybe TRBD1 (5 bases). Trimming took 0 bases from V and 2 from J, leaving 12 bases between them. The germline V gene encodes CDR1 SGHRS and CDR2 YFSETQ. The length of the CDR3 is 17 residues. The CDR3 region is CASSLGRVETYNSPLHF. In DNA, the CDR3 is TGCGCCAGCAGCTTGGGCAGGGTTGAAACCTATAATTCACCCCTCCACTTT.

The V call is TRBV5-1, the J call TRBJ2-3, with TRBD2 as a possible D gene (6 bases). V dropped 0 bases and J dropped 2 bases, with 16 bases sitting between them. Germline V gene data show CDR1 as SGHRS and CDR2 as YFSETQ. This CDR3 region has 17 residues. The CDR3: CASSLAPPGLFTDTQYF. In DNA, the CDR3 is TGCGCCAGCAGCTTGGCCCCCCCGGGACTCTTCACAGATACGCAGTATTTT.

The rearrangement uses TRBV6-5 and TRBJ2-5, with D tentatively TRBD1 (7 bases). V lost 9 bases, J lost 5 bases, and 22 bases lay in between. CDR1 and CDR2 from the germline V gene are MNHEY and SVGAGI. This CDR3 has 15 residues. The CDR3 is CASSKRGRGRETQYF. The CDR3 DNA sequence: TGTGCCAGTTCCAAGAGGGGGCGGGGCCGGGAGACCCAGTACTTC.

The chain combines TRBV29-1 with TRBJ2-5; 7 bases line up with TRBD1. The V and J ends lost 0 bases and 10 bases, in that order; junction bases with no gene match: 11. This CDR3 has 14 residues. Germline CDR1 is SQVTM and CDR2 is ANQGSEA. CDR3 sequence reads: CSVEDLTGHGVQYF. The CDR3, as DNA: TGCAGCGTTGAAGATCTGACAGGGCACGGAGTCCAGTACTTC.

The rearrangement joins TRBV7-3 to TRBJ2-2, with D possibly being TRBD2 (5 bases). Trimming shortened V by 8 bases and J by 5 bases, and 9 bases separated the two germline ends. Germline loops: CDR1 SGHTA, CDR2 FQGTGA. This CDR3 comprises 12 residues. In DNA form, the CDR3 reads TGTGCCAGCGGGGAGCGGACCGGGGAGCTGTTTTTT. Translating gives CASGERTGELFF. The full variable domain, completed using reference TRBV7-3 and TRBJ2-2, is GAGVSQTPSNKVTEKGKYVELRCDPISGHTALYWYRQSLGQGPEFLIYFQGTGAADDSGLPNDRFFAVRPEGSVSTLKIQRTERGDSAVYLCASGERTGELFFGEGSRLTVL.

The V call is TRBV4-2, the J call TRBJ1-1; 7 bases are shared with TRBD1. This CDR3 contains 14 residues. The germline V gene has CDR1 LGHNA and CDR2 YNFKEQ. The ends lost 4 bases at V and 7 bases at J; junction bases unmatched: 9. The CDR3 region is CASSPGGSDLEAFF. CDR3 bases: TGTGCCAGCAGCCCAGGGGGGTCCGACCTTGAAGCTTTCTTT.

The chain uses TRBV20-1 and TRBJ1-2; D is perhaps TRBD1 (6 bases). Germline V gene data show CDR1 as DFQATT and CDR2 as SNEGSKA (reference sequence). V shed 3 bases and J shed 13 bases, with 15 bases lying between them. The CDR3 has 11 residues. CDR3 protein: CSASTGSRGTF. DNA for the CDR3: TGCAGTGCTAGTACAGGCTCCAGGGGCACCTTC.

The CDR3 coding sequence is TGTGCCAGCAGTGATTTAGGCGTAGCTGAATATAACTATGGCTACACCTTC. Its translation: CASSDLGVAEYNYGYTF. The rearrangement uses TRBV2 and TRBJ1-2, with D unresolved. The CDR3 has 17 amino acids. V was pared by 3 bases and J by 1 base, with 18 bases between. Germline V CDR1 and CDR2: SNHLY, FYNNEI. Variable domain in full (rest from reference TRBV2 and TRBJ1-2): EPEVTQTPSHQVTQMGQEVILRCVPISNHLYFYWYRQILGQKVEFLVSFYNNEISEKSEIFDDQFSVERPDGSNFTLKIRSTKLEDSAMYFCASSDLGVAEYNYGYTFGSGTRLTVV.

This rearrangement joins TRBV4-3 to TRBJ1-2; weak D call: TRBD1 (6 bases). In germline, CDR1 is LGHNA, CDR2 YSLEER. The V end was cut by 1 base, the J end by 5 bases, with 17 bases between. The CDR3 contains 16 residues. The CDR3 is CASSQAPPDRLYGYTF. The CDR3 DNA reads TGCGCCAGCAGCCAAGCCCCCCCTGACAGGTTGTATGGCTACACCTTC.

This sequence joins TRBV19 and TRBJ1-5; 7 bases line up with TRBD1. The CDR3 runs 15 residues. After removal of 9 bases from V and 4 bases from J, the junction contained 12 bases not matched to a gene. Germline assignment: CDR1 LNHDA and CDR2 SQIVND (reference sequence). CDR3 sequence (DNA): TGTGCCAGCAAGGAAGAGGACAGGAGAAATCAGCCCCAGCATTTT. Translation: CASKEEDRRNQPQHF.

The rearrangement joins TRBV19 to TRBJ1-5, with 7 bases identical to TRBD1. CDR3 length: 13 amino acids. J gave up 9 bases and V 5 bases, and 7 bases lay outside the gene matches. CDR1 and CDR2 (germline): LNHDA, SQIVND (reference sequence). The CDR3 sequence: CASSQQGMGPQHF. In DNA, the CDR3 is TGTGCCAGTAGTCAACAGGGGATGGGGCCCCAGCATTTT.

A remark on this clone: Other DNA sequences from this sample encode an identical CDR3 as well. This chain uses TRBV9 with TRBJ2-5, with D unresolved. The germline V and J ends were trimmed by 0 bases and 5 bases, with 8 bases remaining between them. The germline V gene encodes CDR1 SGDLS and CDR2 YYNGEE. The CDR3 length is 13 residues. For the CDR3, the DNA is TGTGCCAGCAGCGTAGGCTCAGCGGAGACCCAGTACTTC. It yields the protein CASSVGSAETQYF.

The chain uses TRBV6-5 and TRBJ1-4; no clear D. The CDR3 is made up of 13 amino acids. Germline V gives CDR1 MNHEY, CDR2 SVGAGI. The V gene lost 2 bases and the J gene lost 7 bases, with 8 bases spanning the gap. The CDR3: CASSYELSEKLFF. CDR3 bases: TGTGCCAGCAGTTACGAACTGAGTGAAAAACTGTTTTTT.

The genes are TRBV20-1 and TRBJ2-1, with D possibly being TRBD2 (6 bases). CDR1 and CDR2 from the germline V gene are DFQATT and SNEGSKA (reference sequence). V gave up 0 bases and J gave up 15 bases, with 12 bases separating them. The CDR3 extends over 11 amino acids. CDR3 in amino acids: CSARDAGRRFF. The CDR3 region has the DNA TGCAGTGCTAGAGATGCGGGAAGGCGGTTCTTC.

The CDR3 nucleotides are TGTGCCAGCAGCTTAGTCCACAGCCAAGAGACCCAGTACTTC. It yields the protein CASSLVHSQETQYF. The chain uses TRBV7-9 and TRBJ2-5; D unresolved. This CDR3 region has 14 residues. Per the germline V gene, CDR1 is SEHNR and CDR2 is FQNEAQ (reference sequence). Between the trimmed V and J ends, which lost 1 base and 1 base, there was a span of 7 bases.

This clone occurred a few times. The V call is TRBV19, the J call TRBJ2-7; 10 nucleotides align to TRBD1. The CDR3 covers 14 residues. Germline values: CDR1 LNHDA, CDR2 SQIVND (reference sequence). The J segment lost 3 bases and the V segment lost 8 bases, leaving 7 bases of the junction unmatched. The CDR3 coding sequence is TGTGCCAGTCAAAAGACAGGGGGCCTCTACGAGCAGTACTTC. This encodes CASQKTGGLYEQYF.

The chain joins TRBV4-1 to TRBJ1-3; no clear D. The CDR3 consists of 16 residues. Per germline, CDR1 MGHRA and CDR2 YSYEKL. V was trimmed by 3 bases and J by 1 base, leaving 13 bases between them. The CDR3 here is CASSQASGESGNTIYF. The CDR3 coding sequence is TGCGCCAGCAGCCAGGCTTCGGGAGAGTCTGGAAACACCATATATTTT.

CDR3 in amino acids: CASSQRRSLLHF. Here the CDR3 DNA reads TGTGCCAGCAGCCAAAGGCGGTCTCTCCTCCACTTT. This chain joins TRBV3-1 (or the pseudogene TRBV3-2) and TRBJ1-6; D not certain. The CDR3 spans 12 residues. Germline V gives CDR1 LGHDT, CDR2 YNNKEL (reference sequence). V lost 2 bases and J 15 bases, leaving 11 bases between the germline ends.

This chain links TRBV23-1 with TRBJ1-6, with a possible D match to TRBD1 (5 bases). TRBV23-1 is an open reading frame, and its role is uncertain. The V end lost 3 bases, the J end lost 5 bases, and 14 bases lay between the germline ends. CDR3 length equals 16 residues. The CDR3 coding sequence is TGCGCCAGCAGTCATGCTGGAGGGGAGAATAATTCACCCCTCCACTTT. Translating it yields CASSHAGGENNSPLHF.